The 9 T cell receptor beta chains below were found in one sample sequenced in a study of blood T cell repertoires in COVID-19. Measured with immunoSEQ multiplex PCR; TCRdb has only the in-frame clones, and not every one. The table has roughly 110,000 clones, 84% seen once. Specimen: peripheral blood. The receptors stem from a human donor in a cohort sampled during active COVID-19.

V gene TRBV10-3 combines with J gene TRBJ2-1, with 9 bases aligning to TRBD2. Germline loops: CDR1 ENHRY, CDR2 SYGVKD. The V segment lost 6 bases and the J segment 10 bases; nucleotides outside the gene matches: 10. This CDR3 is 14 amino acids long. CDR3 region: CAIRDGLASSEQFF. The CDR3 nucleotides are TGTGCCATCAGAGATGGACTAGCGAGCTCAGAGCAGTTCTTC.

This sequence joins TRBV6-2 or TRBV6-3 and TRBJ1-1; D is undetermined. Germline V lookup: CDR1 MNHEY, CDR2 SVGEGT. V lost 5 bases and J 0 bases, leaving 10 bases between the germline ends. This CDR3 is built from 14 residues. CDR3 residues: CASSTQNLNTEAFF. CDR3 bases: TGTGCCAGCAGTACACAGAATCTGAACACTGAAGCTTTCTTT.

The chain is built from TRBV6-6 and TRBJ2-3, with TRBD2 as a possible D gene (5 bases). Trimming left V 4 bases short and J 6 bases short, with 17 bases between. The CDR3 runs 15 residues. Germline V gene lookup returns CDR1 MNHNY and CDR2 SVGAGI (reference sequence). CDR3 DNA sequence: TGTGCCAGCAGTTGGGTGGCGGGCCTCGGGGATACGCAGTATTTT. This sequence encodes CASSWVAGLGDTQYF.

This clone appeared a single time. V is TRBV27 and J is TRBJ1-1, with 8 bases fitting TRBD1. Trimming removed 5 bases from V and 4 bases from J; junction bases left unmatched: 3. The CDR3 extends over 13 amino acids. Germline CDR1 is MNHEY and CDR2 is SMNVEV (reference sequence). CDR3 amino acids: CASSNDRGTEAFF. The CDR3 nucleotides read TGTGCCAGCAGTAATGACAGGGGCACTGAAGCTTTCTTT.

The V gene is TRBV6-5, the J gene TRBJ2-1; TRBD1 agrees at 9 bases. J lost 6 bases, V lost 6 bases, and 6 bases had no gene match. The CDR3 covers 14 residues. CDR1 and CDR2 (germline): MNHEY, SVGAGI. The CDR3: CASSKKTGGNEQFF. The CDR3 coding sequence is TGTGCCAGCAGCAAAAAGACAGGGGGCAATGAGCAGTTCTTC.

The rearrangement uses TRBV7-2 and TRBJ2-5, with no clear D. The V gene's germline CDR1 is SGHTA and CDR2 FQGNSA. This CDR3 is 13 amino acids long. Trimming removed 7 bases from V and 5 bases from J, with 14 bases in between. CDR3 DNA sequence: TGTGCCAGCACTCCTCCGGGTCGGGAGACCCAGTACTTC. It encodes CASTPPGRETQYF.

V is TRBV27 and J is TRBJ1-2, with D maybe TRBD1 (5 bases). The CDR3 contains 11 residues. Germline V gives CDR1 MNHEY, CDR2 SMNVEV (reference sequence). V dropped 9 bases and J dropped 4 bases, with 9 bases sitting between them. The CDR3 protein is CASSGPYGYTF. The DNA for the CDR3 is TGTGCCAGTTCAGGGCCCTATGGCTACACCTTC.

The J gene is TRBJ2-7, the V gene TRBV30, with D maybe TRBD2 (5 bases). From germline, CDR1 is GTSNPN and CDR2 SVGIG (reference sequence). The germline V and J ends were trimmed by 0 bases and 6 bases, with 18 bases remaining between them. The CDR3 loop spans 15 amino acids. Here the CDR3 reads CAWSVLQRGISEQYF. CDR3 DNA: TGTGCCTGGAGTGTTCTGCAACGGGGAATATCCGAGCAGTACTTC.

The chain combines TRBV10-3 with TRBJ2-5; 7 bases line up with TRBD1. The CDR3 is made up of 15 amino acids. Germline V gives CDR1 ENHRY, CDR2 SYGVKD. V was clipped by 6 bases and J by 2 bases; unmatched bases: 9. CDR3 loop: CAIREGDSLQETQYF. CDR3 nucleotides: TGTGCCATCAGAGAGGGGGACAGTCTACAAGAGACCCAGTACTTC.